This T cell receptor beta chain was sequenced for a study of blood T cells in healthy people across ages. Using a J-beta primer mix together with a sample-barcoded 5' primer, a second PCR was run for roughly 7 to 12 cycles. All cDNA molecules were each tagged by a template-switch adaptor with 12 random nucleotides. TCRdb reprocessed the 5' RACE reads via MiXCR and lists one record per CDR3 protein. This table holds around 900,000 distinct CDR3 sequences, around 54% found once. In its sample, this clonotype was seen a few times. Germline CDR1 reads MGHRA; CDR2 reads YSYEKL. CDR3 length: 15 amino acids. The J segment lost 4 bases and the V segment lost 5 bases, leaving 6 bases of the junction unmatched.

This clonotype was obtained from a woman aged 55 to 70 in good health. The chain recombines TRBV4-1 with TRBJ2-3, with 10 bases identical to TRBD1. The material sequenced was blood. For the CDR3, the DNA is TGCGCCAGCAGCACCCGGGACAGGGGTTCAGATACGCAGTATTTT. Amino acids: CASSTRDRGSDTQYF.